A single TCR beta chain is shown here with its context. Its binding antigen is unknown. There are no base qualities to consult, and no much larger clone falls within one base. The time point label for this specimen denotes: baseline before first vaccination. Samples from vaccinated people were obtained from the UK trials COV001 and COV002, which included a single-blind randomized controlled phase 2/3 trial of AZD1222 (ChAdOx1 nCoV-19) in healthy adults. Trial participant PBMC samples were collected at day 0 and day 28 after the second dose for TCRbeta chain sequencing. This entry belongs to a study of T cell responses to AZD1222 COVID-19 vaccine (dated by TCRdb to the early 2020s). As for the study more broadly: Because spike-specific TCR depth and breadth did not differ between the two schedules, AZD1222 recipients who got a second dose at roughly 4 weeks were pooled with those who got a second dose at roughly 12 weeks. A total of 233 trial participants underwent TCR sequencing, of whom about 210 received two doses of AZD1222 and about 25 received two doses of the MenACWY control vaccine. Trial participants were enrolled by age into subgroups of 18-55, 56-69 and 70-plus years, and around 140, 26 and 57 TCR-sequenced participants, respectively, were included in these subgroups.

The CDR3 regions of human TCRbeta chains were analyzed by immunosequencing. From the authors' description of their analysis: Repertoire TCRs were checked for matches against a reference library of SARS-CoV-2-specific TCRs that had been generated using the MIRA antigen-specificity platform. Breadth was defined as the fraction of unique TCRs that were SARS-CoV-2-associated. Depth was defined as the fraction of total T cells that were SARS-CoV-2-associated. Each spike-specific TCR was assigned to its reactive spike region and to a CD4 or CD8 class using the MIRA data. Log10-transformed breadth and depth values were compared by one-way ANOVA with Sidak's multiple comparisons tests. This is the immuneACCESS table as TCRdb keeps it, with only in-frame sequences that have V and J called. A part of the clones is gone; compared with another copy, unresolved V genes explain less than half, and the rest is unexplained. V and J calls and clone size come straight from that table; D and trimming were deduced from the DNA. Within this sample are roughly 140,000 clones, with about 92% of them counted one time only. The ten largest clonotypes hold 1.5% to 2% of the sample.

The CDR3 has 12 amino acids, counting the end cysteine and phenylalanine. The kept DNA is CDR3 alone, 36 bases in frame from the first base. From the germline V gene, CDR1 is SGHVS and CDR2 is FQNEAQ. V loses 6 bases, J loses 4 bases, and the germline ends lie 10 bases apart. Beyond this particular receptor, the publication reports: Only a handful of AZD1222 recipients were SARS-CoV-2 seropositive at baseline, limiting conclusions about previously exposed vaccinees. Participants were mostly white British and included more females than males, and it was suggested by the authors that clonal diversity may have been underestimated. In the small 56-69-year group, the increase in depth fell short of significance, most likely because of low power. After two AZD1222 doses, spike-specific TCR breadth and depth were significantly higher than at day 0 and than in MenACWY recipients. The vaccine-associated CD4 TCRs covered the entire spike protein, and the dominant responses fell in regions 160-218 and 743-854. Reportedly, close to half of the unique spike-specific TCRs recognized epitopes lying outside the regions that are mutated in the B.1.351 and B.1.1.7 variants. Because no day 14 peak-response samples were available, the repertoires could be characterized only after the peak T cell response.

Sequences were derived from peripheral blood, sampled on day 0 of AZD1222 vaccination. The V gene is TRBV7-8 and the J gene is TRBJ2-7; the D gene cannot be named for sure. This receptor was obtained from an adult in good health. The DNA reads as follows: TGTGCCAGCAGTCGCACCCCGTACGAGCAGTACTTC. This sequence encodes CASSRTPYEQYF.